Given below is one TCR beta chain in context. What this receptor recognizes is not known. No much larger clone exists at a distance of one base, and base qualities are not known. These data come from a study of human T cells and chemical hapten exposure (dated by TCRdb to the early 2020s). For the wider study: For sensitization, 2% DPC in acetone was applied to a 2 cm by 2 cm area of upper inner arm skin. Throughout the study period of 20 to 25 weeks, patients also received therapeutic DPC doses to the scalp every week. Patch testing was done on the upper back using Finn chambers containing 0.01% DPC, and results were scored after 6 days according to International Contact Dermatitis Research Group standards. Most of the patients in the cohort were female, and the cohort covered alopecia areata with under or over 50% scalp involvement, alopecia totalis and alopecia universalis. Libraries were pooled for sequencing, and variation in per-sample TCR yields was attributed mainly to small differences in library volumes within the pool. In alopecia patients, the study followed how the peripheral blood TCR repertoire changed in vivo over primary and secondary sensitization to diphenylcyclopropenone (DPC), a hapten. Blood samples were taken from patients before sensitization (week 0) and then at 2, 6 and about 24 weeks after DPC sensitization. Blood for TCR sequencing was provided by twenty-nine alopecia patients at one to four time points (pre-sensitization, 2, 6 and 24 weeks). For every blood RNA sample, sequencing covered both the TCR alpha and TCR beta chains. What the work shows at the level of the full study, not this receptor alone: DPC sensitization did not change the number of TCRs with a frequency above 1 in 1000, and there was no evidence of changes in global repertoire structure. Because every patient had alopecia, a presumed autoimmune disease, the patients' immune response might differ from that of healthy individuals. Compared with pre-sensitization or healthy control sets, expanded TCRs formed significantly more large CDR3 similarity clusters, which is consistent with antigen-driven responses. Patch test score was positively correlated with the number of PT1 expanded TCRs, with significance at thresholds 8, 16 and 32 but not at 4. Repeated subsampling changed both the strength of the expansion versus patch-test correlation and the threshold at which the correlation became significant.

The sample's time point label, decoded: patch test 3, about 24 weeks after DPC sensitization. The intended sense of this specimen's treatment or condition label: therapeutic diphenylcyclopropenone sensitization with weekly scalp DPC. Unfractionated whole blood was collected in Tempus Blood RNA tubes, and total RNA was extracted from that blood. Blood at each patch-test visit was drawn before the patch test was applied. Patients were considered eligible if aged 18 to 70, diagnosed with alopecia and deemed suitable for DPC therapy, and patients were excluded if pregnant. The library came from RACE. Sequencer: NextSeq 500. During library preparation, unique molecular identifiers were attached to individual cDNA molecules so that TCRs could be counted in a quantitative, reproducible way. From the authors' description of their analysis: A median of about 89,000 TCRs per sample was observed, with a range of roughly 23,224 to 750,000. The Decombinator software suite was used to annotate the V, J and CDR3 of the TCR reads. To make PS versus PT1 abundance plots, every sample was subsampled to the same number of TCRs (28,000). TCRs were defined as expanded if absent before sensitization and observed at least eight times at the 2-week time point. Using fastp trimming at Q25 and MiXCR clonotype assembly, TCRdb reanalyzed the public sequencing data and kept in-frame beta chains. Every entry covers one CDR3 protein and lists the most common genes and DNA from its rows. The V and J calls here are based on TCRdb, not the publication. The sample includes roughly 39,000 distinct CDR3 sequences, with roughly 13% observed a single time. Together, the top ten hold around 2.5% of the sample.

Reading from cysteine to phenylalanine, the CDR3 counts 15 amino acids. Just CDR3 DNA is preserved here, 45 bases in frame from base 1. Compared with germline, V lacks 1 base and J lacks 7 bases; bases without a gene match: 10. CDR1 and CDR2, per the germline V gene, are MGHRA and YSYEKL. The sequencing used whole blood, collected in connection with sensitization to the hapten diphenylcyclopropenone (DPC). The clonotype comes from a woman aged 40 to 50 with alopecia areata. Some clones in this sample may be carry-over from other donors' samples. This receptor chain uses TRBV4-1 and TRBJ2-7; TRBD2 agrees with 7 junctional bases. The DNA sequence is TGCGCCAGCAGCCAAGTGGGGGGGGACCCCCTGGAGCAGTACTTC. This translates into CASSQVGGDPLEQYF.